This entry lists 21 T cell receptor beta chains sequenced from one sample in a study of blood T cell repertoires in COVID-19. Data came from immunoSEQ multiplex PCR; TCRdb stores just in-frame clones and leaves some out. Found here are roughly 190,000 clones, 80% to 90% of them singletons; the top ten hold about a tenth. Input material: peripheral blood. These receptor sequences come from a woman aged 55-75 years with COVID-19, enrolled during active disease.

The chain recombines TRBV27 with TRBJ1-2; D may be TRBD1 (6 bases). The CDR3 is made up of 12 amino acids. Germline V gene sequence: CDR1 MNHEY, CDR2 SMNVEV (reference sequence). V shed 5 bases and J shed 3 bases, with 7 bases lying between them. The CDR3 region is CASSNRDYGYTF. The CDR3 DNA follows: TGTGCCAGCAGTAACAGGGACTATGGCTACACCTTC.

This sequence joins TRBV6-6 and TRBJ2-5, with a possible D match to TRBD2 (7 bases). Germline CDR1 MNHNY, CDR2 SVGAGI (reference sequence). The CDR3 extends over 16 amino acids. V was trimmed by 0 bases and J by 4 bases, leaving 15 bases between them. CDR3: CASSYSGTRGGETQYF. The DNA for the CDR3 is TGTGCCAGCAGTTACTCGGGGACAAGGGGGGGAGAGACCCAGTACTTC.

This chain links TRBV11-3 with TRBJ2-7; D gene unclear. From germline, CDR1 is SGHNT and CDR2 YENEEA. V lost 4 bases to trimming and J lost 0 bases, with 16 bases between them. The CDR3 totals 16 residues. CDR3 sequence: CASSSHASSGSYEQYF. In DNA form, the CDR3 reads TGTGCCAGCAGCTCCCACGCGTCGTCTGGCTCCTACGAGCAGTACTTC.

The chain uses TRBV3-1 (or the pseudogene TRBV3-2) and TRBJ2-3, with a weak D call TRBD2 (5 bases). V lost 4 bases and J 0 bases, leaving 8 bases between the germline ends. Germline V CDR1 and CDR2: LGHDT, YNNKEL (reference sequence). The CDR3 loop spans 14 amino acids. The CDR3 here is CASSPTRSTDTQYF. CDR3 coding DNA: TGTGCCAGCAGCCCAACTAGGAGCACAGATACGCAGTATTTT.

The chain couples TRBV24-1 to TRBJ1-1; D remains ambiguous. Germline CDR1 and CDR2: KGHDR and SFDVKD. The CDR3 spans 16 residues. V was shortened by 9 bases and J by 0 bases, with 19 bases between the two germline ends. Here the CDR3 reads CATPLREIKMNTEAFF. CDR3 coding DNA: TGTGCCACCCCCCTTCGGGAAATCAAAATGAACACTGAAGCTTTCTTT.

The rearrangement joins TRBV5-1 to TRBJ1-2; D gene uncertain. Trimming took off 2 bases at V and 4 bases at J, with 6 bases between the two ends. This CDR3 has 12 residues. Per the germline V gene, CDR1 is SGHRS and CDR2 is YFSETQ. Written as DNA, the CDR3 is TGCGCCAGCAGCTTTGAGGCCTATGGCTACACCTTC. Protein product: CASSFEAYGYTF. Based on the CDR3 plus reference TRBV5-1 and TRBJ1-2, the full variable domain is KAGVTQTPRYLIKTRGQQVTLSCSPISGHRSVSWYQQTPGQGLQFLFEYFSETQRNKGNFPGRFSGRQFSNSRSEMNVSTLELGDSALYLCASSFEAYGYTFGSGTRLTVV.

This clone showed up just once. The chain links TRBV7-8 to TRBJ1-2, with D possibly being TRBD1 (5 bases). This CDR3 has 13 amino acids. From germline, CDR1 is SGHVS and CDR2 FQNEAQ. Between the trimmed V and J ends, which lost 3 bases and 1 base, there was a span of 6 bases. The CDR3 nucleotides read TGTGCCAGCAGCTTGACAGATAACTATGGCTACACCTTC. Protein sequence: CASSLTDNYGYTF.

V usage is TRBV27 and J usage is TRBJ2-3; D gene unclear. CDR1 is MNHEY and CDR2 is SMNVEV in the germline V gene (reference sequence). V was cut by 3 bases and J by 2 bases, with 6 bases left in between. CDR3 length equals 13 residues. CDR3 coding DNA: TGTGCCAGCAGTTTTGGGCCCACAGATACGCAGTATTTT. Translating gives CASSFGPTDTQYF.

The V and J genes are TRBV6-2 or TRBV6-3 and TRBJ2-5; TRBD2 agrees at 16 bases. The germline gives CDR1 MNHEY, CDR2 SVGEGT. There are 16 residues in the CDR3. V was clipped by 5 bases and J by 5 bases; unmatched bases: 5. The CDR3 DNA reads TGTGCCAGCAGTCGGGGACTAGCGGGAGGGACCGAGACCCAGTACTTC. Its translation is CASSRGLAGGTETQYF.

J is TRBJ2-1 and V is TRBV27, with D tentatively TRBD2 (6 bases). Germline V CDR1 and CDR2: MNHEY, SMNVEV (reference sequence). V was trimmed by 7 bases and J by 0 bases, leaving 13 bases between them. The length of the CDR3 is 15 residues. CDR3 in DNA: TGTGCCAGCAACCGCGGGGTCAGCTCCTACAATGAGCAGTTCTTC. This translates into CASNRGVSSYNEQFF.

The chain links TRBV27 to TRBJ1-1; 7 bases line up with TRBD1. This CDR3 is 17 amino acids long. J lost 0 bases, V lost 5 bases, and 12 bases had no gene match. CDR1 is MNHEY, CDR2 SMNVEV, per germline (reference sequence). The CDR3 loop is CASSAGQVGAMNTEAFF. CDR3 bases: TGTGCCAGCAGTGCAGGACAGGTGGGGGCCATGAACACTGAAGCTTTCTTT.

The chain couples TRBV30 to TRBJ2-7; 9 bases agree with TRBD2. After removal of 2 bases from V and 3 bases from J, the junction contained 17 bases not matched to a gene. Germline assignment: CDR1 GTSNPN and CDR2 SVGIG (reference sequence). The CDR3 loop spans 18 amino acids. The CDR3 nucleotides are TGTGCCTGGAGTCCCCTGGGAGTGACTAGCGGATCCAACTACGAGCAGTACTTC. Residues: CAWSPLGVTSGSNYEQYF.

This chain joins TRBV9 and TRBJ1-1; a weak D match, TRBD1 (6 bases). Trimming cost V 6 bases and J 5 bases, with 17 bases left between them. Germline CDR1 is SGDLS and CDR2 is YYNGEE. The CDR3 is 14 residues long. CDR3 nucleotides: TGTGCCAGCACCTCTGGGGGGGCGCGGACTGAAGCTTTCTTT. It encodes CASTSGGARTEAFF.

This rearrangement joins TRBV6-5 to TRBJ1-1; D uncertain. Trimming left V 7 bases short and J 6 bases short, with 6 bases between. Germline assignment: CDR1 MNHEY and CDR2 SVGAGI. The CDR3 is 10 amino acids. CDR3 sequence reads: CASNTAEAFF. CDR3 nucleotides: TGTGCCAGCAATACAGCTGAAGCTTTCTTT.

The J gene is TRBJ2-7, the V gene TRBV6-5, with 11 nucleotides matching TRBD2. This CDR3 has 14 residues. CDR1 is MNHEY, CDR2 SVGAGI, per germline. V was clipped by 6 bases and J by 4 bases; unmatched bases: 5. CDR3 bases: TGTGCCAGCAGAACGGGACTAGCGGATTACGAGCAGTACTTC. Its translation: CASRTGLADYEQYF.

This clone was seen a single time. The gene calls are TRBV9 and TRBJ2-3, with D unclear. V lost 0 bases and J lost 2, with 7 bases in between. Germline CDR1 is SGDLS and CDR2 is YYNGEE. This CDR3 spans 14 amino acids. Here the CDR3 DNA reads TGTGCCAGCAGCGTAGGGGCCTCCACAGATACGCAGTATTTT. It yields the protein CASSVGASTDTQYF. The full variable domain, with the rest looked up from reference TRBV9 and TRBJ2-3, is DSGVTQTPKHLITATGQRVTLRCSPRSGDLSVYWYQQSLDQGLQFLIQYYNGEERAKGNILERFSAQQFPDLHSELNLSSLELGDSALYFCASSVGASTDTQYFGPGTRLTVL.

On this clone itself: One end of the junction does not line up with germline, which may come from a read error. This chain connects TRBV7-7 to TRBJ2-2, with D possibly TRBD1 on 6 matching bases. This CDR3 is built from 14 residues. The germline gives CDR1 SSHAT, CDR2 FNYEAQ (reference sequence). CDR3 sequence (DNA): TGTGCTAGCAGCTCCAACAGGGCAATCGGGGAGCTGTTTTTT. Protein sequence: CASSSNRAIGELFF.

This chain connects TRBV4-1 to TRBJ2-3, with 8 bases that match TRBD1. V lost 1 base and J lost 1; bases outside the gene matches: 7. The germline V gene has CDR1 MGHRA and CDR2 YSYEKL. The CDR3 length is 17 residues. CDR3: CASSQAGWGQGTDTQYF. The CDR3 coding sequence is TGCGCCAGCAGCCAAGCGGGATGGGGACAGGGCACAGATACGCAGTATTTT.

The chain is built from TRBV6-2 or TRBV6-3 and TRBJ2-7; 7 bases match TRBD1. V lost 2 bases to trimming and J lost 1 base; unmatched junction nucleotides: 2. This CDR3 is built from 14 residues. CDR1 MNHEY and CDR2 SVGEGT come from the germline V gene. In DNA, the CDR3 is TGTGCCAGCAGTTACCAGGGACAGTCCTACGAGCAGTACTTC. The encoded protein is CASSYQGQSYEQYF.

This sequence joins TRBV16 and TRBJ2-7; TRBD2 aligns across 7 bases. In germline, CDR1 is KGHSY, CDR2 FQNENV. V dropped 2 bases and J dropped 2; count of bases not matched to a gene: 6. This CDR3 has 15 amino acids. This CDR3 reads CASSQTREGTYEQYF. As DNA, the CDR3 is TGTGCCAGCAGCCAAACGAGGGAGGGGACCTACGAGCAGTACTTC.

The chain has TRBV19 and TRBJ1-4; D might be TRBD1 (5 bases). CDR1 is LNHDA and CDR2 is SQIVND in the germline V gene (reference sequence). V lost 6 bases to trimming and J lost 0 bases, with 11 bases between them. The CDR3 length is 15 residues. The DNA of the CDR3 is TGTGCCAGTAGAGTCGGGGGAGCAACTAATGAAAAACTGTTTTTT. It is translated as CASRVGGATNEKLFF.